This T cell receptor beta chain was captured in a study of CD8+ T cells in alopecia areata. Study-wide results and caveats: A large proportion of expanded lesional clones were detected persisting in scalp and blood during tofacitinib.

Notes on this clone: Its antigen is as yet unknown.

cDNA prepared by RNA extraction and subsequent reverse transcription served as the template for sequencing. The assay was immunoSEQ multiplex PCR, and TCRdb's table has in-frame clones only and misses some. The table lists about 160,000 clones, roughly two thirds of them singletons. Treatment in this sample: oral pan-JAK inhibitor, 5-10 mg twice daily. Germline CDR1 and CDR2: GTSNPN and SVGIG (reference sequence). The CDR3 runs 9 residues. V was cut by 8 bases and J by 8 bases, with 7 bases left in between. The receptor's source is a human donor with alopecia areata. The input for sequencing was CD4+ T cells sorted from blood, taken at week 4, from a patient treated with tofacitinib. The rearrangement uses TRBV30 and TRBJ2-1; no clear D gene. The CDR3 nucleotides read TGTGCCCTCCGGGATGAGCAGTTCTTC. It translates to CALRDEQFF.